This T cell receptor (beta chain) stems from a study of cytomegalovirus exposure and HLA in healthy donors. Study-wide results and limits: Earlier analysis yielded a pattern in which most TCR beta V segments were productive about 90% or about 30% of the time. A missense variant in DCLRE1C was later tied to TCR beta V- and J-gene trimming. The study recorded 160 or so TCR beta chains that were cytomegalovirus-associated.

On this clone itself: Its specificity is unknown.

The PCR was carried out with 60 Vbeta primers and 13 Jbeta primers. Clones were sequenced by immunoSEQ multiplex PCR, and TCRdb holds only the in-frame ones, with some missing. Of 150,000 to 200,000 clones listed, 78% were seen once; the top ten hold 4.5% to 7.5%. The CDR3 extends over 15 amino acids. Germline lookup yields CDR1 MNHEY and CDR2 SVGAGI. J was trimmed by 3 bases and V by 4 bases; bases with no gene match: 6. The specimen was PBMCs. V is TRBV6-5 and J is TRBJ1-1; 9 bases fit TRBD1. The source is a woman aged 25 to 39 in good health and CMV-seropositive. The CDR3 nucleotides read TGTGCCAGCAGTTCCCGAGACAGGGGGGACACTGAAGCTTTCTTT. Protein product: CASSSRDRGDTEAFF.